The sequence of this T cell receptor (beta chain) was determined in a study of T cells in women clearing cervical HPV infection. TCRdb's table, derived via immunoSEQ multiplex PCR, lists solely in-frame clones and lacks some. The sample totals 30,000 to 50,000 clones. The sequencing input was blood buffy coat. The source is a woman between 18 and 75 years old with a cervical HPV16 infection that either progressed to CIN3+ or cleared (not recorded which).

The part of the CDR3 DNA that was read is TGTGCCAGCAGTTTCCAAGCCCGAGGGGCCACTGAA. This encodes CASSFQARGATE. The full CDR3 sequence reads CASSFQARGATEAFF. The rearrangement joins TRBV12-3 or TRBV12-4 to TRBJ1-1, with a weak D call TRBD1 (5 bases). The read finishes 3 residues shy of the CDR3 end, and the germline J gene is used to complete it. CDR3 length equals 15 residues. Trimming removed 3 bases at V and 4 bases at J, with 15 bases between.